These 8 T cell receptor beta chains came from one sample sequenced in a study of PD-L1 blockade in urothelial cancer. Generated by immunoSEQ multiplex PCR, the TCRdb table keeps only in-frame clones and is missing some. The table has tens of thousands of clones, 80% to 85% seen once. The material sequenced was PBMCs, taken around atezolizumab (anti-PD-L1) treatment. The receptors were sampled from a man aged 65 to 79 with urothelial cancer.

Of note for this clone: At one end, the junction sequence differs from germline, possibly due to a read error. V is TRBV29-1 and J is TRBJ2-3; 11 positions match TRBD1. CDR1 is SQVTM and CDR2 is ANQGSEA in the germline V gene. The CDR3 contains 16 residues. Here the CDR3 reads CSFEVGLGQGADTQYF. The DNA for the CDR3 is TGCAGCTTTGAAGTAGGTCTGGGACAGGGGGCAGATACGCAGTATTTT.

This clone was detected only once. The chain is built from TRBV18 and TRBJ1-3, with D maybe TRBD1 (5 bases). The CDR3 spans 14 residues. Germline assignment: CDR1 KGHSH and CDR2 LQKENI. The germline V and J ends were trimmed by 3 bases and 1 base, with 7 bases remaining between them. The CDR3 region has the DNA TGTGCCAGCTCACCCGGGGGGTCTGGAAACACCATATATTTT. It is translated as CASSPGGSGNTIYF.

V and J are TRBV28 and TRBJ2-7, with D perhaps TRBD2 (6 bases). CDR1 is MDHEN and CDR2 is SYDVKM in the germline V gene. V was trimmed by 5 bases and J by 2 bases, leaving 10 bases between them. This CDR3 region has 13 residues. CDR3: CASSTGLAYEQYF. CDR3 sequence (DNA): TGTGCCAGCAGTACGGGACTTGCCTACGAGCAGTACTTC.

This chain's CDR3 is CASSLDGAYEQYF. The CDR3 DNA follows: TGCGCCAGCAGCTTGGACGGAGCCTACGAGCAGTACTTC. The rearrangement links TRBV5-1 to TRBJ2-7; D gene uncertain. Trimming pared 0 bases from V and 2 bases from J, leaving 6 bases between. Germline CDR1 reads SGHRS; CDR2 reads YFSETQ. The CDR3 sequence is 13 residues long.

The J gene is TRBJ2-5, the V gene TRBV10-3, with a possible D match to TRBD2 (7 bases). Germline V CDR1 and CDR2: ENHRY, SYGVKD. CDR3 length equals 16 residues. Trimming shortened V by 8 bases and J by 5 bases, and 24 bases separated the two germline ends. CDR3 DNA sequence: TGTGCCATCGGAGCTCTTTTGGGGGGGGCCGGGGAGACCCAGTACTTC. Protein: CAIGALLGGAGETQYF.

This clone showed up just once. The rearrangement links TRBV5-1 to TRBJ1-4; 9 bases fit TRBD1. The CDR3 is 16 amino acids. The germline V gene encodes CDR1 SGHRS and CDR2 YFSETQ. The junction had 13 bases not matched to a gene; V was cut back by 5 bases and J by 8 bases. CDR3 coding DNA: TGCGCCAGCAGAAGCGGCACAGGGGGCGATTACGAAAAACTGTTTTTT. Residues: CASRSGTGGDYEKLFF.

The V call is TRBV9, the J call TRBJ2-3; D is perhaps TRBD2 (5 bases). The V end was cut by 3 bases, the J end by 4 bases, with 18 bases between. The CDR3 runs 16 residues. Per the germline V gene, CDR1 is SGDLS and CDR2 is YYNGEE. The CDR3 DNA reads as TGTGCCAGCAGCGAGAGTGGGAGTCGCGTAGCAGATACGCAGTATTTT. Its protein product is CASSESGSRVADTQYF.

The J gene is TRBJ2-7, the V gene TRBV28; possible D gene TRBD1, 5 bases. V shed 7 bases and J shed 1 base, with 11 bases lying between them. The germline CDR1 and CDR2 sequences are MDHEN and SYDVKM. This CDR3 region has 13 residues. The CDR3 protein is CASTAGHSYEQYF. The CDR3 DNA follows: TGTGCCAGCACGGCAGGGCATTCCTACGAGCAGTACTTC.